This T cell receptor (beta chain) was captured by sequencing in a study of prognosis after radiotherapy for stage I lung cancer. Study-level background: Adenocarcinoma occurred in about a dozen patients and squamous cell carcinoma in several. A biologically effective dose of at least 100 Gy came via 3-5 SBRT fractions. Concurrently with stereotactic body radiotherapy, no other therapy was received by any patient.

Collection of peripheral blood, in a volume of about 5.4 milliliters, was performed at each of two time points. A word on this clonotype: The junction and the germline gene differ at one end; a read error may be behind it.

CDR3 of TCR beta was amplified from genomic DNA via a two-round multiplex PCR. First-round PCR used primers specific to each TRBV and TRBJ gene. TCRdb fed the multiplex PCR reads into MiXCR, producing one record per CDR3 protein. The sample has about 34,000 distinct CDR3 sequences, 30% to 35% seen once. Germline V gene data show CDR1 as KGHSH and CDR2 as LQKENI. The CDR3 has 14 residues. This rearrangement joins TRBV18 to TRBJ2-1; perhaps TRBD2 as D (6 bases). The TCR originated in a donor at least 50 years old with non-small cell lung cancer. Sample: PBMCs, taken before or after stereotactic body radiation therapy (not recorded which). CDR3 sequence: CASSLGTGELEQSF. CDR3 bases: TGTGCCAGCTCACTTGGCACGGGGGAACTTGAGCAGTCCTTC. Full variable domain (outside the CDR3, taken from reference TRBV18 and TRBJ2-1): NAGVMQNPRHLVRRRGQEARLRCSPMKGHSHVYWYRQLPEEGLKFMVYLQKENIIDESGMPKERFSAEFPKEGPSILRIQQVVRGDSAAYFCASSLGTGELEQSFGPGTRLTVL.